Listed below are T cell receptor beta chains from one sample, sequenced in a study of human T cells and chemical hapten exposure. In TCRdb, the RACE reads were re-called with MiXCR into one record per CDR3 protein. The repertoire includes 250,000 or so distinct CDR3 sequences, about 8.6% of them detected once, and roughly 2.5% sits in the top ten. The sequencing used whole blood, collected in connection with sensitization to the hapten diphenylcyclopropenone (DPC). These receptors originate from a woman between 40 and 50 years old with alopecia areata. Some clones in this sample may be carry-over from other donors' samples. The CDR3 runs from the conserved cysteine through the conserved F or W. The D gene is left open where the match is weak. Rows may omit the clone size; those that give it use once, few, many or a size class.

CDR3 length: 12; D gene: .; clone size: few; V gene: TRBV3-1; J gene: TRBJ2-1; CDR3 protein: CASSQGAVEQFF; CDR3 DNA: TGTGCCAGCAGCCAAGGGGCGGTTGAGCAGTTCTTC
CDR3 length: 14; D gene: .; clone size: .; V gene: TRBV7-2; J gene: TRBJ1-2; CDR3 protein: CASSFGQGAHGYTF; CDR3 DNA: TGTGCCAGCAGCTTCGGTCAGGGCGCGCATGGCTACACCTTC
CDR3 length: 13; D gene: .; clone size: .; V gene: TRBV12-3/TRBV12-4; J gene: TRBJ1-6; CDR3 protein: CASSFGDNSPLHF; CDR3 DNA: TGTGCCAGCAGTTTTGGGGATAATTCACCCCTCCACTTT
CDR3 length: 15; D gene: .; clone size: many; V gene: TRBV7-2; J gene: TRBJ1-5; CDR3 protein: CASSFVDGLNQPQHF; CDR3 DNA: TGTGCCAGCAGCTTCGTGGACGGCCTCAATCAGCCCCAGCATTTT
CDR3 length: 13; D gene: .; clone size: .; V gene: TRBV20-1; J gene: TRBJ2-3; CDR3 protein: CSVRAQDTDTQYF; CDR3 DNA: TGCAGTGTTCGGGCGCAGGACACAGATACGCAGTATTTT
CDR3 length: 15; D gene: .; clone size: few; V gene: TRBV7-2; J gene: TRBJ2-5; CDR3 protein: CASSSVGGGSETQYF; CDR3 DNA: TGTGCCAGCAGCTCCGTGGGAGGGGGGTCAGAGACCCAGTACTTC
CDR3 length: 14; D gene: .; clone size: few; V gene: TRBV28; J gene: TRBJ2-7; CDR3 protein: CASSLRRGPGEQYF; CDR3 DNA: TGTGCCAGCAGCCTACGGCGGGGGCCTGGTGAGCAGTACTTC
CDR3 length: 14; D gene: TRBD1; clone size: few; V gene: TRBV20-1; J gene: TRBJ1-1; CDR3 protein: CSALRQGRDTEAFF; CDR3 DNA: TGCAGTGCCCTAAGACAGGGTCGAGACACTGAAGCTTTCTTT
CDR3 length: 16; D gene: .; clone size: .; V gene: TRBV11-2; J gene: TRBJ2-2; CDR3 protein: CASSLVGGRNTGELFF; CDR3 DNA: TGTGCCAGCAGCTTAGTGGGTGGTAGGAACACCGGGGAGCTGTTTTTT
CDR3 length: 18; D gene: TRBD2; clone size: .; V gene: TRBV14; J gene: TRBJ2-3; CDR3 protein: CASSHGLAGGPLMDTQYF; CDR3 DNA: TGTGCCAGCAGCCACGGACTAGCGGGAGGCCCCTTAATGGATACGCAGTATTTT
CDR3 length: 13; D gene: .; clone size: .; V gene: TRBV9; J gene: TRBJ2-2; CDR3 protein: CTSSVAPAGELFF; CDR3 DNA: TGTACCAGCAGCGTAGCCCCTGCCGGGGAGCTGTTTTTT
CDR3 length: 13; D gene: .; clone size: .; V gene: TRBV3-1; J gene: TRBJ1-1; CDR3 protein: CASSVNTNTEAFF; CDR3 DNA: TGTGCCAGCAGCGTCAACACGAACACTGAAGCTTTCTTT
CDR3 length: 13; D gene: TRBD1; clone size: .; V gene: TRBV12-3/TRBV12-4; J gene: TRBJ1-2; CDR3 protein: CASSSGQALGYTF; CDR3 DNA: TGTGCCAGCAGCAGCGGACAGGCTCTTGGCTACACCTTC
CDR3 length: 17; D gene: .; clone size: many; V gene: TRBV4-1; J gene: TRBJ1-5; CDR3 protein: CASSQELMTALNQPQHF; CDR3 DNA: TGCGCCAGCAGCCAGGAATTGATGACGGCCCTCAATCAGCCCCAGCATTTT